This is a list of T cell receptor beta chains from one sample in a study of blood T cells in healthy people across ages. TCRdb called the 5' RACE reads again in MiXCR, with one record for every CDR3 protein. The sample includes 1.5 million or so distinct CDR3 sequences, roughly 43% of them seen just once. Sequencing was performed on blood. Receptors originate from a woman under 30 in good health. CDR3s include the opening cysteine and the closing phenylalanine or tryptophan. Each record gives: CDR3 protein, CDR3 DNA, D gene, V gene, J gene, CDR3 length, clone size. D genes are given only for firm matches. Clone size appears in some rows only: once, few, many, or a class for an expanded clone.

CDR3: CSAGLAGGGVQYF
DNA: TGCAGTGCGGGACTAGCGGGAGGAGGGGTTCAGTACTTC
D: TRBD2
V: TRBV20-1
J: TRBJ2-4
length: 13
size: NA

CDR3: CASSQDPSFGDIPNYGYTF
DNA: TGTGCCAGCAGCCAAGATCCTTCGTTCGGCGACATCCCCAACTATGGCTACACCTTC
D: NA
V: TRBV4-2
J: TRBJ1-2
length: 19
size: NA

CDR3: CASSFGTGIYEQYF
DNA: TGTGCCAGCTCGTTCGGGACAGGGATCTACGAGCAGTACTTC
D: TRBD1
V: TRBV5-6
J: TRBJ2-7
length: 14
size: NA

CDR3: CASSEGGARTEAFF
DNA: TGTGCCAGCAGTGAAGGCGGGGCTCGCACTGAAGCTTTCTTT
D: NA
V: TRBV25-1
J: TRBJ1-1
length: 14
size: NA

CDR3: CSALSRGGQYF
DNA: TGCAGTGCGCTTAGCAGGGGTGGGCAGTATTTT
D: NA
V: TRBV20-1
J: TRBJ2-3
length: 11
size: NA

CDR3: CASSYGTYYSNQPQHF
DNA: TGTGCCAGCAGCTATGGGACATACTATAGCAATCAGCCCCAGCATTTT
D: NA
V: TRBV3-1
J: TRBJ1-5
length: 16
size: NA

CDR3: CASSRDLQGQFF
DNA: TGTGCCAGCAGTAGGGACCTGCAAGGGCAGTTCTTC
D: NA
V: TRBV12-3/TRBV12-4
J: TRBJ2-1
length: 12
size: NA

CDR3: CASGLDWRLGYTF
DNA: TGTGCCAGCGGCTTGGACTGGCGGTTGGGCTACACCTTC
D: NA
V: TRBV7-8
J: TRBJ1-2
length: 13
size: NA

CDR3: CASSLGPFYEQYF
DNA: TGTGCCAGCAGTTTGGGACCCTTCTACGAGCAGTACTTC
D: NA
V: TRBV27
J: TRBJ2-7
length: 13
size: many

CDR3: CSARDSAGKETQYF
DNA: TGCAGTGCTAGAGATTCTGCGGGAAAAGAGACCCAGTACTTC
D: NA
V: TRBV20-1
J: TRBJ2-5
length: 14
size: few

CDR3: CASSFSGTSSYNEQFF
DNA: TGTGCCAGCAGCTTTTCCGGGACTAGCAGTTACAATGAGCAGTTCTTC
D: TRBD2
V: TRBV11-2
J: TRBJ2-1
length: 16
size: NA

CDR3: CASSWTSGRAINEQFF
DNA: TGCGCCAGCAGCTGGACTAGCGGGAGAGCTATCAATGAGCAGTTCTTC
D: TRBD2
V: TRBV5-1
J: TRBJ2-1
length: 16
size: NA

CDR3: CSARPREWEQFF
DNA: TGCAGTGCTAGACCCAGAGAGTGGGAGCAGTTCTTC
D: NA
V: TRBV20-1
J: TRBJ2-1
length: 12
size: NA

CDR3: CASSTPTGAEYDEQFF
DNA: TGTGCCAGCAGCACCCCGACAGGCGCGGAATACGATGAGCAGTTCTTC
D: NA
V: TRBV7-9
J: TRBJ2-1
length: 16
size: NA

CDR3: CTSSLPLAGGSNEQFF
DNA: TGTACCAGCAGCCTCCCCCTAGCGGGGGGGAGTAATGAGCAGTTCTTC
D: TRBD2
V: TRBV5-4
J: TRBJ2-1
length: 16
size: NA

CDR3: CSASLGRNAFF
DNA: TGCAGTGCTAGCTTAGGCAGAAATGCTTTCTTT
D: NA
V: TRBV20-1
J: TRBJ1-1
length: 11
size: NA

CDR3: CSANVRWDTEAFF
DNA: TGCAGTGCTAATGTCAGATGGGACACTGAAGCTTTCTTT
D: NA
V: TRBV20-1
J: TRBJ1-1
length: 13
size: few

CDR3: CASSSPPRGSPLHF
DNA: TGTGCCAGCAGTTCCCCCCCTCGCGGTTCACCCCTCCACTTT
D: NA
V: TRBV12-3/TRBV12-4
J: TRBJ1-6
length: 14
size: once

CDR3: CASTQLGRGYTF
DNA: TGTGCCAGCACCCAATTAGGTCGTGGCTACACCTTC
D: NA
V: TRBV12-3/TRBV12-4
J: TRBJ1-2
length: 12
size: NA

CDR3: CSVEGAVMNTEAFF
DNA: TGCAGCGTGGAGGGGGCAGTCATGAACACTGAAGCTTTCTTT
D: TRBD1
V: TRBV29-1
J: TRBJ1-1
length: 14
size: NA

CDR3: CASRDGLGTEAFF
DNA: TGTGCCAGTCGGGACGGCTTGGGGACTGAAGCTTTCTTT
D: NA
V: TRBV2
J: TRBJ1-1
length: 13
size: NA

CDR3: CASSFGTHNEQFF
DNA: TGTGCCAGCAGCTTTGGAACCCACAATGAGCAGTTCTTC
D: NA
V: TRBV5-6
J: TRBJ2-1
length: 13
size: NA